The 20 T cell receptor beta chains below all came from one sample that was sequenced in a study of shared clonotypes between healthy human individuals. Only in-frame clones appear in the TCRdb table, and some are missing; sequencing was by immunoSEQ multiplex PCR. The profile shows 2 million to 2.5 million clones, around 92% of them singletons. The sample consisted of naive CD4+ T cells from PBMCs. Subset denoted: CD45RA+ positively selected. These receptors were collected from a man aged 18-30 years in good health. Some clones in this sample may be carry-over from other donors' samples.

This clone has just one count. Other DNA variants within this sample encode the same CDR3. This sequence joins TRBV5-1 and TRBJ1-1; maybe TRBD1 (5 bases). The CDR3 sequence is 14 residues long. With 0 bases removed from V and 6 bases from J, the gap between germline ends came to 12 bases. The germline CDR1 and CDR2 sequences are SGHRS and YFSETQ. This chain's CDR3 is CASSLEAGRAEAFF. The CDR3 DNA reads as TGCGCCAGCAGCTTGGAGGCAGGGCGGGCTGAAGCTTTCTTT.

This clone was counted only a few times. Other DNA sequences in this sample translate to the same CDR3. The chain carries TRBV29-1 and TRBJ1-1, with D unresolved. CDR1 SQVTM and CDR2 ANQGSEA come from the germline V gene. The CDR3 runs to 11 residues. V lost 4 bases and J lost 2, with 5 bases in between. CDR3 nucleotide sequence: TGCAGCGTTGTCGGAAACACTGAAGCTTTCTTT. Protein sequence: CSVVGNTEAFF.

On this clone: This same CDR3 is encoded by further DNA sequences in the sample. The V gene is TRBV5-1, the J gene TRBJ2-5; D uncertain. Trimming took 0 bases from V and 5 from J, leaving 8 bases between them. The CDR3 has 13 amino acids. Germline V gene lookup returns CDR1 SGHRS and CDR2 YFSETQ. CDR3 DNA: TGCGCCAGCAGCTTGGGTTACGGGGAGACCCAGTACTTC. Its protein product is CASSLGYGETQYF.

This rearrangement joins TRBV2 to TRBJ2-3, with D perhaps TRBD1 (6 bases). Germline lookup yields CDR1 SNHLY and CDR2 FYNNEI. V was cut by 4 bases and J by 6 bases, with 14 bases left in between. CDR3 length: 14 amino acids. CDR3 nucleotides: TGTGCCAGCAGTGTTTGGGGACATATGGATACGCAGTATTTT. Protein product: CASSVWGHMDTQYF.

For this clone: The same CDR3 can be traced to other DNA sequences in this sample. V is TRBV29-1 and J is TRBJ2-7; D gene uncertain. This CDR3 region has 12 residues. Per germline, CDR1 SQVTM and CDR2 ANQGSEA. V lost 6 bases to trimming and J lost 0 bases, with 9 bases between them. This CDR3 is CSVAGPSYEQYF. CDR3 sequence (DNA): TGCAGCGTCGCCGGACCCTCCTACGAGCAGTACTTC.

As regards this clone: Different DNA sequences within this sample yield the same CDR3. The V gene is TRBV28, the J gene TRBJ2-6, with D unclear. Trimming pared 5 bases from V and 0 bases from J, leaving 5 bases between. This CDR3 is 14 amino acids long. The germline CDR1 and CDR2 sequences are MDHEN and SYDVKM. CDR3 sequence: CASSPHSGANVLTF. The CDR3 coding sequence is TGTGCCAGCAGTCCTCACTCTGGGGCCAACGTCCTGACTTTC.

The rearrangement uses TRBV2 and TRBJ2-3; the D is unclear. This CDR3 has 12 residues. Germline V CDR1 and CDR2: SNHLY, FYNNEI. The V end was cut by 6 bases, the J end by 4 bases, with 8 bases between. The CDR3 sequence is CASSLIPDTQYF. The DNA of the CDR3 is TGTGCCAGCAGCCTTATTCCAGATACGCAGTATTTT.

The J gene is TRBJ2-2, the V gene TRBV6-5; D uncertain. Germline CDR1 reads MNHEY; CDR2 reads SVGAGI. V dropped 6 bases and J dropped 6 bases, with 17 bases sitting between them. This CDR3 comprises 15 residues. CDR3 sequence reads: CASSRTLGLAGELFF. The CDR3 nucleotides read TGTGCCAGCAGCCGCACCCTCGGGTTGGCCGGGGAGCTGTTTTTT.

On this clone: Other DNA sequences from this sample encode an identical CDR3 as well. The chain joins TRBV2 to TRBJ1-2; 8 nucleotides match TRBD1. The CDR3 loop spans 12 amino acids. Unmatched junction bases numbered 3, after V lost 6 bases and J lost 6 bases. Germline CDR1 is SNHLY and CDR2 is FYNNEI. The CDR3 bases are TGTGCCAGCAGCTACAGGGGGGATGGCTACACCTTC. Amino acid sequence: CASSYRGDGYTF.

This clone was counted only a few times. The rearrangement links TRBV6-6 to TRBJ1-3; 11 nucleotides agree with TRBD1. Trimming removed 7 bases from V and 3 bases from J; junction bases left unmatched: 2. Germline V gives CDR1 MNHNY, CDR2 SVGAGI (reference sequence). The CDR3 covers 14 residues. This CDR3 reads CASKDRGLGNTIYF. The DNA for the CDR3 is TGTGCCAGCAAGGACAGGGGGCTTGGAAACACCATATATTTT.

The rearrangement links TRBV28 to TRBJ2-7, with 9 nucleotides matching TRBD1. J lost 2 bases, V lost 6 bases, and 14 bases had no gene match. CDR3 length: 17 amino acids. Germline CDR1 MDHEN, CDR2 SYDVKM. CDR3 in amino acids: CASRGDRVGLHTYEQYF. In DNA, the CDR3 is TGTGCCAGCAGGGGGGACAGGGTTGGACTACATACCTACGAGCAGTACTTC.

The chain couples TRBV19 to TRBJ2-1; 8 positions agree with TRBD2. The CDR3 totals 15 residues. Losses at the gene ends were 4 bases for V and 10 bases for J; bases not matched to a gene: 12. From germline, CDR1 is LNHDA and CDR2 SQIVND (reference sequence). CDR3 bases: TGTGCCAGTAGTACCCCCGGACTAGCCCAAACGGAGCAGTTCTTC. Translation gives CASSTPGLAQTEQFF.

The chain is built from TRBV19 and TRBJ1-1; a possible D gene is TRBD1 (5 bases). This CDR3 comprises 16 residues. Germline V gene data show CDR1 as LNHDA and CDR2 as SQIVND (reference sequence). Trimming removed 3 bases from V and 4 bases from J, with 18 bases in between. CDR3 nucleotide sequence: TGTGCCAGTAGTATTGAGGGGAACAACCTGGGCACTGAAGCTTTCTTT. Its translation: CASSIEGNNLGTEAFF.

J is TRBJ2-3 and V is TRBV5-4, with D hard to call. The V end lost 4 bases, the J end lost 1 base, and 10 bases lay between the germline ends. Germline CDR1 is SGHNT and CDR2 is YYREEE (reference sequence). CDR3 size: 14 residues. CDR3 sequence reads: CASSVDRGTDTQYF. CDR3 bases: TGTGCCAGCAGCGTTGACCGGGGCACAGATACGCAGTATTTT.

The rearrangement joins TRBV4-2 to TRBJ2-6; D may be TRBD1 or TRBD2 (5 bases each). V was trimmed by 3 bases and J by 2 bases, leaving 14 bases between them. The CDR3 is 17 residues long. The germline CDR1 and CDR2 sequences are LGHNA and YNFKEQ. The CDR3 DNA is TGTGCCAGCAGCCACGGTCAAGGGACGGCTGGGGCCAACGTCCTGACTTTC. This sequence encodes CASSHGQGTAGANVLTF.

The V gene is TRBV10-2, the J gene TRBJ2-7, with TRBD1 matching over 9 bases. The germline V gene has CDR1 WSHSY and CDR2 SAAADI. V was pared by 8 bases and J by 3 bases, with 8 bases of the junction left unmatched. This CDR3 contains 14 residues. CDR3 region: CASQGQGGRYEQYF. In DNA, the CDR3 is TGCGCCAGCCAGGGACAGGGAGGCCGCTACGAGCAGTACTTC.

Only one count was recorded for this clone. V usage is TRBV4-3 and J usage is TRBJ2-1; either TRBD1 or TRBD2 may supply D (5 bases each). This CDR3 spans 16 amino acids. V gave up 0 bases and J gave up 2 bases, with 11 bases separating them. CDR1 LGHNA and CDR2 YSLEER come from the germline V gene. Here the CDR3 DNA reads TGCGCCAGCAGCCAAGATCTAGTGGGGGCCTACAATGAGCAGTTCTTC. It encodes CASSQDLVGAYNEQFF.

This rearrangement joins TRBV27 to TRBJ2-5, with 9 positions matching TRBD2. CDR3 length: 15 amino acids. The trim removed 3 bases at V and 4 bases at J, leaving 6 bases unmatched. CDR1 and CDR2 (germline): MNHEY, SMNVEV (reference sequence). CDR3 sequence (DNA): TGTGCCAGCAGTTTTTTAGCGGGAGTATCAGAGACCCAGTACTTC. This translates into CASSFLAGVSETQYF.

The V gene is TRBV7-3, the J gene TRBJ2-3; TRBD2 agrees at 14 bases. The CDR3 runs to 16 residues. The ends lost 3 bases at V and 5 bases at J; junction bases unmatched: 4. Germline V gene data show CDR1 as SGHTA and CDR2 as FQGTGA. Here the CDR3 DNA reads TGTGCCAGCAGCTTGACTAGCGGGAGGGCCGGAGATACGCAGTATTTT. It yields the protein CASSLTSGRAGDTQYF.

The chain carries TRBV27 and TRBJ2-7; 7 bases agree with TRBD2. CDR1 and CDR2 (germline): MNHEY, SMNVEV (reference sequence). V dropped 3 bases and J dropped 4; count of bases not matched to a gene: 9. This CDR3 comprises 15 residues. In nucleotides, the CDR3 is TGTGCCAGCAGTTTTACGGGGCGCGGGAGATACGAGCAGTACTTC. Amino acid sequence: CASSFTGRGRYEQYF.